The 18 T cell receptor beta chains below come from one sample, sequenced in a study of OX40 agonist ivuxolimab in advanced cancers. Some clones are missing from TCRdb's copy, which holds only in-frame ones; the method was immunoSEQ multiplex PCR. The sample includes 52,000 or so clones, roughly 85% of them seen just once. Source: CD4+ or CD8+ T cells sorted from blood, taken in a trial of the OX40 agonist ivuxolimab. These receptors originate from an adult with an advanced solid tumor such as melanoma, head and neck, liver or kidney cancer.

This chain joins TRBV28 and TRBJ2-1, with D perhaps matching TRBD1 (7 bases). The germline gives CDR1 MDHEN, CDR2 SYDVKM. The ends were cut back, 6 bases at V and 8 bases at J, with 17 bases in the middle. The CDR3 is 14 amino acids. CDR3 loop: CASRPAGGLYEQFF. DNA for the CDR3: TGTGCCAGCAGACCTGCAGGGGGGTTGTATGAGCAGTTCTTC.

J is TRBJ2-7 and V is TRBV28; perhaps TRBD1 as D (6 bases). Per the germline V gene, CDR1 is MDHEN and CDR2 is SYDVKM. The CDR3 totals 13 residues. The germline V and J ends were trimmed by 7 bases and 1 base, with 11 bases remaining between them. CDR3 amino acids: CASIAGASYEQYF. The CDR3 DNA sequence: TGTGCCAGCATCGCAGGGGCGTCCTACGAGCAGTACTTC.

The chain is built from TRBV4-1 and TRBJ1-3; unclear D gene. The CDR3 loop spans 15 amino acids. The V gene lost 2 bases and the J gene lost 0 bases, with 8 bases spanning the gap. From germline, CDR1 is MGHRA and CDR2 YSYEKL. The DNA for the CDR3 is TGCGCCAGCAGCCAACAGGAACGCTCTGGAAACACCATATATTTT. Translating it yields CASSQQERSGNTIYF.

This sequence joins TRBV9 and TRBJ2-3, with D maybe TRBD2 (5 bases). From germline, CDR1 is SGDLS and CDR2 YYNGEE. The CDR3 consists of 16 residues. V was cut by 0 bases and J by 1 base, with 12 bases left in between. The CDR3 sequence is CASSVGGYGGTDTQYF. Here the CDR3 DNA reads TGTGCCAGCAGCGTAGGGGGATACGGGGGCACAGATACGCAGTATTTT.

This clone is judged medium-sized. The genes are TRBV6-6 and TRBJ1-6; D is perhaps TRBD1 (6 bases). The CDR3 sequence is 14 residues long. CDR1 is MNHNY, CDR2 SVGAGI, per germline (reference sequence). V lost 5 bases to trimming and J lost 6 bases, with 11 bases between them. The CDR3 DNA reads TGTGCCAGCAGTCAACAGGGCAGTAATTCACCCCTCCACTTT. It specifies CASSQQGSNSPLHF.

Notes on this clone: A junction end diverges from the germline sequence, so it may reflect a read error. This same CDR3 is encoded by further DNA sequences in the sample. The chain recombines TRBV7-7 with TRBJ1-5; D call uncertain. In germline, CDR1 is SSHAT, CDR2 FNYEAQ (reference sequence). The CDR3 contains 13 residues. The CDR3 DNA sequence: TGTGCTAGCAGCTTAGATAGCAATCAGCCCCAGCATTTT. Translated: CASSLDSNQPQHF.

The chain has TRBV30 and TRBJ2-6, with 7 bases identical to TRBD1. With V trimmed by 3 bases and J by 3 bases, 2 bases remained unmatched. Germline CDR1 is GTSNPN and CDR2 is SVGIG (reference sequence). The CDR3 spans 14 residues. CDR3 residues: CAWSTGVGANVLTF. The CDR3 DNA reads TGTGCCTGGAGCACAGGGGTTGGGGCCAACGTCCTGACTTTC.

The chain employs TRBV28 and TRBJ1-6; TRBD1 might be the D (5 bases). Germline V gene data show CDR1 as MDHEN and CDR2 as SYDVKM. The V end was cut by 11 bases, the J end by 0 bases, with 20 bases between. The CDR3 runs to 17 residues. The chain's CDR3 is CARTGTREDSYNSPLHF. CDR3 bases: TGTGCCCGCACCGGGACCCGGGAGGACTCCTATAATTCACCCCTCCACTTT. The full variable domain, with the rest looked up from reference TRBV28 and TRBJ1-6, is DVKVTQSSRYLVKRTGEKVFLECVQDMDHENMFWYRQDPGLGLRLIYFSYDVKMKEKGDIPEGYSVSREKKERFSLILESASTNQTSMYLCARTGTREDSYNSPLHFGNGTRLTVT.

This clone was seen just once. One junction end does not reproduce the germline sequence, and a read error may be involved. The rearrangement links TRBV6-5 to TRBJ2-7; the D gene could be TRBD1 or TRBD2 (5 bases each). Germline assignment: CDR1 MNHEY and CDR2 SVGAGI. This CDR3 has 13 residues. CDR3 sequence (DNA): TGTGCCAGCAGTGACCCCTGGGACGGTCGAACGGACTTC. This translates into CASSDPWDGRTDF.

V and J are TRBV6-6 and TRBJ1-3, with D unclear. The CDR3 runs 14 residues. CDR1 is MNHNY, CDR2 SVGAGI, per germline (reference sequence). Trimming stripped 6 bases from V and 0 bases from J, with 9 bases between. CDR3 sequence: CASSGSYSGNTIYF. CDR3 DNA sequence: TGTGCCAGCAGCGGCAGTTACTCTGGAAACACCATATATTTT.

The chain joins TRBV4-1 to TRBJ2-7; unclear D gene. Trimming took 4 bases from V and 1 from J, leaving 11 bases between them. CDR3 length: 14 residues. The V gene's germline CDR1 is MGHRA and CDR2 YSYEKL. This chain's CDR3 is CASSPGFESYEQYF. The CDR3 DNA reads as TGCGCCAGCAGCCCAGGCTTCGAGTCCTACGAGCAGTACTTC.

This chain connects TRBV15 to TRBJ1-5, with D uncertain. V was cut by 3 bases and J by 2 bases, with 11 bases left in between. This CDR3 is 15 amino acids long. Germline assignment: CDR1 LNHNV and CDR2 YYDKDF (reference sequence). In DNA, the CDR3 is TGTGCCACCAGCAGTGACTATTGGGGCAATCAGCCCCAGCATTTT. Its protein product is CATSSDYWGNQPQHF.

The rearrangement links TRBV14 to TRBJ2-3; 7 nucleotides agree with TRBD1. This CDR3 region has 15 residues. Germline-derived CDR1 and CDR2 are SGHDN and FVKESK. The V and J ends lost 4 bases and 1 base, in that order; junction bases with no gene match: 5. The CDR3 nucleotides are TGTGCCAGCAGCCCCTGGGACAGTGGCACAGATACGCAGTATTTT. It codes for CASSPWDSGTDTQYF.

This sequence joins TRBV7-8 and TRBJ2-5; D is uncertain. Germline assignment: CDR1 SGHVS and CDR2 FQNEAQ. Trimming took 5 bases from V and 0 from J, leaving 13 bases between them. The CDR3 is 15 amino acids. This CDR3 is CASSAPVRYQETQYF. Written as DNA, the CDR3 is TGTGCCAGCAGCGCCCCCGTGAGGTACCAAGAGACCCAGTACTTC.

The chain joins TRBV7-3 to TRBJ1-4; 8 bases are shared with TRBD1. Germline trimming cut 5 bases from V and 6 bases from J; bases unmatched to any gene: 14. The CDR3 extends over 17 amino acids. Germline values: CDR1 SGHTA, CDR2 FQGTGA. CDR3 DNA sequence: TGTGCCAGCAGCGACGGGACAGGACGGGGGACCCATGAAAAACTGTTTTTT. It specifies CASSDGTGRGTHEKLFF.

The chain carries TRBV15 and TRBJ2-1; 10 bases line up with TRBD1. Trimming cost V 0 bases and J 6 bases; bases outside gene matches: 5. There are 16 residues in the CDR3. CDR1 and CDR2 (germline): LNHNV, YYDKDF (reference sequence). The chain's CDR3 is CATSRDRQGALNEQFF. CDR3 bases: TGTGCCACCAGCAGAGACCGACAGGGGGCTCTCAATGAGCAGTTCTTC.

The V and J genes are TRBV7-9 and TRBJ2-1; 8 bases match TRBD2. CDR3 size: 14 residues. V dropped 2 bases and J dropped 5; count of bases not matched to a gene: 2. Germline V gene data show CDR1 as SEHNR and CDR2 as FQNEAQ (reference sequence). CDR3 sequence: CASSLHGGDNEQFF. The CDR3 DNA reads TGTGCCAGCAGCTTACACGGGGGGGACAATGAGCAGTTCTTC.

This sequence joins TRBV6-6 and TRBJ2-1; 7 bases agree with TRBD2. The CDR3 is 16 residues long. In germline, CDR1 is MNHNY, CDR2 SVGAGI (reference sequence). V dropped 6 bases and J dropped 7; count of bases not matched to a gene: 15. The CDR3 DNA sequence: TGTGCCAGCAGATCGCTGGCGGGGGTCCTCCTTAATGAGCAGTTCTTC. Amino acid sequence: CASRSLAGVLLNEQFF.